Sequencing of this T cell receptor (beta chain) was carried out in a study of T cell responses to AZD1222 COVID-19 vaccine. This clone turned up a few times. CDR1 is MNHEY, CDR2 SVGAGI, per germline. Losses at the gene ends were 0 bases for V and 4 bases for J; bases not matched to a gene: 2. CDR3 length equals 15 residues. Produced via immunoSEQ multiplex PCR; TCRdb's table is partial and in-frame only. The data show approximately 150,000 clones, with less than 95% seen just once and 5% to 6.5% held by the top ten. This chain connects TRBV6-5 to TRBJ2-7; TRBD1 agrees at 11 bases. This sequence was found in an adult who received the AZD1222 COVID-19 vaccine. The source was peripheral blood, collected 28 days after the second AZD1222 dose. CDR3 sequence (DNA): TGTGCCAGCAGTTACTCTGGACAGGGGGCGTACGAGCAGTACTTC. Translation: CASSYSGQGAYEQYF.